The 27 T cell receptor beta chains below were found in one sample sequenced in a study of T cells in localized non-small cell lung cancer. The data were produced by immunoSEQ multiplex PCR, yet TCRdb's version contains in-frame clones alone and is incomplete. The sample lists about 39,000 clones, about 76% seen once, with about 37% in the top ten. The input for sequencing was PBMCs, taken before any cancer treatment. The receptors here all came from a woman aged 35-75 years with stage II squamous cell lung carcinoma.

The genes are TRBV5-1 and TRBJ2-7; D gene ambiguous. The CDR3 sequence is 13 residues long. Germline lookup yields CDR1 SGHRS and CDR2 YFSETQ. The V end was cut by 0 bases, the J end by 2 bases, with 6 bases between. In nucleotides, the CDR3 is TGCGCCAGCAGCTTGGCCGTTGCCTACGAGCAGTACTTC. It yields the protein CASSLAVAYEQYF.

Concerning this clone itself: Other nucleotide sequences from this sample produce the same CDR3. DNA of the CDR3: TGTGCCAGCCAAGGGGCGCACTCTGGGGCCAACGTCCTGACTTTC. Protein product: CASQGAHSGANVLTF. V and J are TRBV19 and TRBJ2-6; possibly TRBD1 for D (5 bases). The V and J ends lost 9 bases and 0 bases respectively, with 12 bases between them. The CDR3 is 15 residues long. Germline V CDR1 and CDR2: LNHDA, SQIVND (reference sequence).

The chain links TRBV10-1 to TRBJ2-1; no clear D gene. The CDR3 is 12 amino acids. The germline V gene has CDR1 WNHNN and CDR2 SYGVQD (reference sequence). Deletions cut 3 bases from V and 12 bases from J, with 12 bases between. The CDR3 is CASSEAPKAQFF. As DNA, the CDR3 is TGCGCCAGCAGTGAAGCCCCAAAGGCGCAGTTCTTC.

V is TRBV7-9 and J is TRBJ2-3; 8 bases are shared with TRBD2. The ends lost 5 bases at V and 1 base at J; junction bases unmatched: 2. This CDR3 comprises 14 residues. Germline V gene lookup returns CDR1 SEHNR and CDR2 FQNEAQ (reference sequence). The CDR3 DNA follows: TGTGCCAGCAGCCAAGCGGGGGGCACAGATACGCAGTATTTT. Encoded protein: CASSQAGGTDTQYF. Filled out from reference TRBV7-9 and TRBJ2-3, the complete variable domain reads DTGVSQNPRHKITKRGQNVTFRCDPISEHNRLYWYRQTLGQGPEFLTYFQNEAQLEKSRLLSDRFSAERPKGSFSTLEIQRTEQGDSAMYLCASSQAGGTDTQYFGPGTRLTVL.

The CDR3 sequence: CASSLSGAGNEKLFF. CDR3 coding DNA: TGTGCCAGCAGCTTAAGTGGGGCGGGTAATGAAAAACTGTTTTTT. The genes are TRBV7-9 and TRBJ1-4; D may be TRBD1 (5 bases). V shed 2 bases and J shed 4 bases, with 11 bases lying between them. This CDR3 is 15 amino acids long. CDR1 is SEHNR, CDR2 FQNEAQ, per germline (reference sequence).

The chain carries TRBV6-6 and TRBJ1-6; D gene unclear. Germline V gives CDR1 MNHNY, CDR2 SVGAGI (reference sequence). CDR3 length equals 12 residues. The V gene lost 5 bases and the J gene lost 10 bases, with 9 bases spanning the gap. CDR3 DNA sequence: TGTGCCAGCAGTCCCCGCGGATCACCCCTCCACTTT. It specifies CASSPRGSPLHF.

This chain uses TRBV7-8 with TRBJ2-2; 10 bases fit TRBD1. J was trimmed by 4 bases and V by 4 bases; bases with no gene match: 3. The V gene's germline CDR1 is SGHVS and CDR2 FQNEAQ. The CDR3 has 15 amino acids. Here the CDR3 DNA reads TGTGCCAGCAGCTCGACAGGGGGCGGCACCGGGGAGCTGTTTTTT. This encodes CASSSTGGGTGELFF.

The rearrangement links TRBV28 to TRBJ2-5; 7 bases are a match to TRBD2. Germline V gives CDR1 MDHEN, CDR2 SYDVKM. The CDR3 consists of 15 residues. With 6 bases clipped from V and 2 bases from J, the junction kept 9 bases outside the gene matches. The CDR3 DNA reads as TGTGCCAGCAGCGCCATGAGCGGGGATCAAGAGACCCAGTACTTC. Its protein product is CASSAMSGDQETQYF.

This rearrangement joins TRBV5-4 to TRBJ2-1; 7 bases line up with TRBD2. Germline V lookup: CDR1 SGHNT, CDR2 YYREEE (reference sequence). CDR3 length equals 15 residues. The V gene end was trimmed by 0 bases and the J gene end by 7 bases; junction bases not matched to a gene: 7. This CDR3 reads CASSLAGGSLNEQFF. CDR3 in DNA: TGTGCCAGCAGCTTGGCTGGCGGGAGCTTGAATGAGCAGTTCTTC. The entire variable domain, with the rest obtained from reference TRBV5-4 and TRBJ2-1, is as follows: ETGVTQSPTHLIKTRGQQVTLRCSSQSGHNTVSWYQQALGQGPQFIFQYYREEENGRGNFPPRFSGLQFPNYSSELNVNALELDDSALYLCASSLAGGSLNEQFFGPGTRLTVL.

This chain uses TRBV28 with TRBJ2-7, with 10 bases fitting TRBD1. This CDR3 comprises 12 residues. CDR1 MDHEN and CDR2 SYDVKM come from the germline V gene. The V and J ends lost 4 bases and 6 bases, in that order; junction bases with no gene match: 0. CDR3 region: CASSWDRGEQYF. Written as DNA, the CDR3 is TGTGCCAGCAGTTGGGACAGGGGCGAGCAGTACTTC.

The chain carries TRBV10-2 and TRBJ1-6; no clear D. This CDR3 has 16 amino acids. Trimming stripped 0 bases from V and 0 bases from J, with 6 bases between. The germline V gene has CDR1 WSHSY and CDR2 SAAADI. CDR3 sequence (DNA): TGCGCCAGCAGTGAGTCGGGAATCTCCTATAATTCACCCCTCCACTTT. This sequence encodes CASSESGISYNSPLHF.

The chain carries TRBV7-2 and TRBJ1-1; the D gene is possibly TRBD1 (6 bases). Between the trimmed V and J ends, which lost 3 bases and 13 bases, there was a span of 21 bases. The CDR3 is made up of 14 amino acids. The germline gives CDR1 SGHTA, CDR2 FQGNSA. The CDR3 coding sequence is TGTGCCAGCAGCTTGGTTGGGGGCGACTTCCTAGGTTTCTTT. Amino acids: CASSLVGGDFLGFF.

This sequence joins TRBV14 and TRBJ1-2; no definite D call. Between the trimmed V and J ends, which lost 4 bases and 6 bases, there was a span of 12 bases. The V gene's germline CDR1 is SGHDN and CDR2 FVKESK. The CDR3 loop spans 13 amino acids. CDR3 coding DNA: TGTGCCAGCAGCCCCCGGACGGCTGATGGCTACACCTTC. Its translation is CASSPRTADGYTF.

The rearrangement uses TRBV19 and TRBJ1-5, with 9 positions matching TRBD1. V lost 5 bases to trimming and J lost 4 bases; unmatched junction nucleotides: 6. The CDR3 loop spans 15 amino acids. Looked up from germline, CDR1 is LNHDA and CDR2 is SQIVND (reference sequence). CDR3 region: CASSPGQGTNQPQHF. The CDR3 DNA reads TGTGCCAGTAGTCCAGGACAGGGGACTAATCAGCCCCAGCATTTT.

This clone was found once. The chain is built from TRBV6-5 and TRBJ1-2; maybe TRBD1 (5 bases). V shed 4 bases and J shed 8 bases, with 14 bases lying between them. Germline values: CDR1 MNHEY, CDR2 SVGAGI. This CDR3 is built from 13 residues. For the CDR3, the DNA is TGTGCCAGCAGTTTAACGCAGACAGCCGGCTACACCTTC. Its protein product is CASSLTQTAGYTF.

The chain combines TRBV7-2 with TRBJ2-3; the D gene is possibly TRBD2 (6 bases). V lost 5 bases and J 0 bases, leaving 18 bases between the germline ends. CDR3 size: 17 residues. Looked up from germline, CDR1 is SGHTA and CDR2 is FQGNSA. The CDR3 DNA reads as TGTGCCAGCAGCCGTCCCCAGGCGGGGATTAGCACAGATACGCAGTATTTT. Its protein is CASSRPQAGISTDTQYF.

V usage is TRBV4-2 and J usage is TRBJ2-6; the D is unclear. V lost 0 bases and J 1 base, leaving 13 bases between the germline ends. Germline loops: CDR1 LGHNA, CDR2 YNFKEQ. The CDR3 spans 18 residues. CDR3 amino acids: CASSQDHERGSGANVLTF. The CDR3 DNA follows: TGTGCCAGCAGCCAAGATCACGAACGTGGGTCTGGGGCCAACGTCCTGACTTTC.

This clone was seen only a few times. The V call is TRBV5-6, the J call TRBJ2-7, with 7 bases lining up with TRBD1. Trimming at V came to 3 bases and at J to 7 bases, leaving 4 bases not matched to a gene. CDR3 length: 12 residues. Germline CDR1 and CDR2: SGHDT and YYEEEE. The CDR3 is CASSSTGLEQYV. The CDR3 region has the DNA TGTGCCAGCAGCTCGACAGGGCTGGAGCAGTACGTC.

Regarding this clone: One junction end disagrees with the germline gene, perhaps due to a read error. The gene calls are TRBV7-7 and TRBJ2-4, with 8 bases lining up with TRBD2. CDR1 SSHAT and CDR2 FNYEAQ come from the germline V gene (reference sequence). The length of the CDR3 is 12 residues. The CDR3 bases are TGTGCTAGCAGCTTAGCGGGGAAGGGGATATACTTC. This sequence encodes CASSLAGKGIYF.

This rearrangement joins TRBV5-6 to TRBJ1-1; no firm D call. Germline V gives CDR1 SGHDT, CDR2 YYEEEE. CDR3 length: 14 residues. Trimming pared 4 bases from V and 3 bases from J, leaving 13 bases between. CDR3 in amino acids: CASSPVGRHTEAFF. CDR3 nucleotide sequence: TGTGCCAGCAGCCCAGTTGGACGGCACACTGAAGCTTTCTTT.

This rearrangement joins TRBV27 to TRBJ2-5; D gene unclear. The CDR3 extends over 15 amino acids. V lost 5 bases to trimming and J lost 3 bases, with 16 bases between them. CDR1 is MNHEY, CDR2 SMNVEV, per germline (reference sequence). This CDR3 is CASSPRATGEETQYF. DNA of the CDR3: TGTGCCAGCAGTCCCCGAGCCACGGGCGAAGAGACCCAGTACTTC.

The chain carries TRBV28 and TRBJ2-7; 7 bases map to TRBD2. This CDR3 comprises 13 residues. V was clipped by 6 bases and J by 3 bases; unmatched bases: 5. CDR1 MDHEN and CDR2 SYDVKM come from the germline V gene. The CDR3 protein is CASRGERDYEQYF. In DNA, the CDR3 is TGTGCCAGCAGAGGGGAGCGGGACTACGAGCAGTACTTC.

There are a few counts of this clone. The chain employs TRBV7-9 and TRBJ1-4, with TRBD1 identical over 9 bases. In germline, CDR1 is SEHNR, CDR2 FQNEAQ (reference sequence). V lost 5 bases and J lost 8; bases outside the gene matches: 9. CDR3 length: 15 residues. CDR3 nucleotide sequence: TGTGCCAGCAGCCCTCGGACAGGGGATGACGAAAAACTGTTTTTT. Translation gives CASSPRTGDDEKLFF.

CDR3 sequence: CASGQTNSPLHF. As DNA, the CDR3 is TGTGCCTCGGGACAGACAAATTCACCCCTCCACTTT. The chain recombines TRBV10-3 with TRBJ1-6; 7 bases fit TRBD1. The CDR3 contains 12 residues. J was trimmed by 7 bases and V by 11 bases; bases with no gene match: 5. Germline V gene data show CDR1 as ENHRY and CDR2 as SYGVKD.

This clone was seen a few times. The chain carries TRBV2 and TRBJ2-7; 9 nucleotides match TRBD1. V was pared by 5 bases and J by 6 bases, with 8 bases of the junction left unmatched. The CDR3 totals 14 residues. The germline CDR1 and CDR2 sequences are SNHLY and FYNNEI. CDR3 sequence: CASSFRDRDREQYF. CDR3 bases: TGTGCCAGCAGTTTCCGGGACAGGGACCGCGAGCAGTACTTC.

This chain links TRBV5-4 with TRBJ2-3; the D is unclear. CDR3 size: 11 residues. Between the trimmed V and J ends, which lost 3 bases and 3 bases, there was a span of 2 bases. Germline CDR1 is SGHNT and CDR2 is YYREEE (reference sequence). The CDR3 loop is CASSSTDTQYF. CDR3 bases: TGTGCCAGCAGCTCGACAGATACGCAGTATTTT.

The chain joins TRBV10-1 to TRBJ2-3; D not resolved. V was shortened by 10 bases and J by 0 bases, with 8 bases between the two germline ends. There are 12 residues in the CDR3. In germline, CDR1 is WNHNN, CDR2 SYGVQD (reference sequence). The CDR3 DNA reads TGCGCCACCTCAGCTAGCACAGATACGCAGTATTTT. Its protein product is CATSASTDTQYF.